A single sample gave rise to the 10 T cell receptor beta chains below, sequenced in a study of vaccination effects on CD4 cells after COVID-19. No antigen is known for these receptors. Libraries were prepared by immunoSEQ multiplex PCR; TCRdb keeps only in-frame clonotypes and omits some of them. The sample carries roughly 70,000 clones, over 60% recorded once. Using viral peptide pools, the ViraFEST assay grew out antigen-specific CD4+ T cells prior to sequencing. An approximately ten-day culture period preceded the isolation of CD4+ T cells. The person had a PCR-confirmed SARS-CoV-2 infection during March to December 2020. The material was CD4+ T cells from PBMCs cultured with HIV peptides, obtained before COVID-19 vaccination. Specified subset: HIV-1 Nef peptide pool negative control/reference culture. The receptors shown here come from a human donor who had a prior SARS-CoV-2 infection.

The V gene is TRBV11-1, the J gene TRBJ2-7, with 9 bases identical to TRBD1. CDR1 is SGHAT, CDR2 FQDESV, per germline (reference sequence). Losses at the gene ends were 5 bases for V and 4 bases for J; bases not matched to a gene: 12. There are 16 residues in the CDR3. DNA for the CDR3: TGTGCCAGCAGCCGTGGACAGGGGATGAGTTTGTACGAGCAGTACTTC. This translates into CASSRGQGMSLYEQYF.

The gene calls are TRBV11-3 and TRBJ1-1; the match to TRBD1 covers 11 bases. This CDR3 region has 15 residues. J lost 7 bases, V lost 1 base, and 5 bases had no gene match. Germline V gene lookup returns CDR1 SGHNT and CDR2 YENEEA. The CDR3 DNA is TGTGCCAGCAGCTTAGGTGGGACAGGGGGAGGTGAAGCTTTCTTT. Protein sequence: CASSLGGTGGGEAFF.

The chain carries TRBV19 and TRBJ1-6; D uncertain. This CDR3 is 12 amino acids long. Germline-derived CDR1 and CDR2 are LNHDA and SQIVND (reference sequence). Deletions cut 5 bases from V and 12 bases from J, with 11 bases between. The DNA for the CDR3 is TGTGCCAGTAGTCACCAGGAGGAACCCCTCCACTTT. Its translation is CASSHQEEPLHF.

This clone was counted only a few times. This rearrangement joins TRBV19 to TRBJ1-5; D is unresolved. The germline V gene has CDR1 LNHDA and CDR2 SQIVND (reference sequence). V lost 7 bases, J lost 6 bases, and 13 bases lay in between. The CDR3 has 13 amino acids. Here the CDR3 reads CASTIGLGQPQHF. As DNA, the CDR3 is TGTGCCAGTACCATCGGATTAGGTCAGCCCCAGCATTTT.

V usage is TRBV3-1 (or the pseudogene TRBV3-2) and J usage is TRBJ2-7; 13 bases are a match to TRBD2. Trimming cost V 6 bases and J 2 bases; bases outside gene matches: 4. Germline CDR1 LGHDT, CDR2 YNNKEL (reference sequence). This CDR3 is 15 amino acids long. As DNA, the CDR3 is TGTGCCAGCAGTCAGGGACTAGCGGGGACCTACGAGCAGTACTTC. Its protein is CASSQGLAGTYEQYF.

The CDR3 DNA reads as TGCGCCAGCAGCCAAGATAAAGCTAGCGGGACCACAGATACGCAGTATTTT. Amino acids: CASSQDKASGTTDTQYF. V is TRBV4-1 and J is TRBJ2-3, with 9 bases that match TRBD2. The ends lost 0 bases at V and 2 bases at J; junction bases unmatched: 6. Germline loops: CDR1 MGHRA, CDR2 YSYEKL. CDR3 length: 17 amino acids.

V gene TRBV15 combines with J gene TRBJ1-5; TRBD1 agrees at 7 bases. Germline CDR1 reads LNHNV; CDR2 reads YYDKDF (reference sequence). The trim removed 0 bases at V and 5 bases at J, leaving 13 bases unmatched. There are 18 residues in the CDR3. The CDR3 nucleotides are TGTGCCACCAGCAGAGATATATCTGCTGAAGGGGGCCATCAGCCCCAGCATTTT. Residues: CATSRDISAEGGHQPQHF.

The chain combines TRBV18 with TRBJ2-5, with 13 bases fitting TRBD2. The CDR3 extends over 18 amino acids. The V gene's germline CDR1 is KGHSH and CDR2 LQKENI. V lost 4 bases to trimming and J lost 0 bases; unmatched junction nucleotides: 8. In DNA, the CDR3 is TGTGCCAGCTCACTTGGGACTAGCGGGGCCGCATACCAAGAGACCCAGTACTTC. It specifies CASSLGTSGAAYQETQYF.

The CDR3 sequence is CATETSEPGDTQYF. In nucleotides, the CDR3 is TGTGCCACCGAAACTAGCGAGCCAGGAGATACGCAGTATTTT. The chain combines TRBV24-1 with TRBJ2-3; TRBD2 aligns across 7 bases. The V and J ends lost 9 bases and 5 bases, in that order; junction bases with no gene match: 10. CDR3 length: 14 residues. CDR1 and CDR2 (germline): KGHDR, SFDVKD.

The chain carries TRBV7-2 and TRBJ1-2, with 9 bases that match TRBD1. The CDR3 spans 15 residues. The ends lost 5 bases at V and 4 bases at J; junction bases unmatched: 8. CDR1 and CDR2 from the germline V gene are SGHTA and FQGNSA. CDR3 region: CASSPRQGGVYGYTF. CDR3 nucleotide sequence: TGTGCCAGCAGCCCCCGACAGGGGGGAGTCTATGGCTACACCTTC.